The sequence of this T cell receptor beta chain was determined in a study of response to subunit inactivated influenza vaccine. V gave up 6 bases and J gave up 1 base; unmatched junction bases: 15. The germline gives CDR1 MDHEN, CDR2 SYDVKM. The length of the CDR3 is 18 residues. TCRdb reanalysed the RT-PCR reads using MiXCR and keeps one entry per CDR3 protein. The table shows around 190,000 distinct CDR3 sequences, with around 15% occurring only once. This clonotype has a count of ten or more. V usage is TRBV28 and J usage is TRBJ2-5; 9 nucleotides match TRBD2. The clonotype was recovered from a man in his fifties who received an inactivated influenza vaccine. Sequenced here: CD8+ T cells sorted from PBMCs, sampled 4 to 6 days after vaccination. As DNA, the CDR3 is TGTGCCAGCAGCCCTCTCGTTTTAGCGGGGGCCTCCCAAGAGACCCAGTACTTC. Encoded protein: CASSPLVLAGASQETQYF.